Below are 5 T cell receptor beta chains sequenced from a single sample in a study of OX40 agonist ivuxolimab in advanced cancers. The library was produced with the immunoSEQ multiplex PCR assay. The table comes from immuneACCESS by way of TCRdb, which keeps in-frame sequences with V and J called. Part of the clones is missing from these tables; in studies checked, under half for an unresolved V gene and the rest for unknown reasons. The sample table shows 53,000 or so clones, and less than 90% are seen once. Almost 0.65% of the sample lies in the top ten. Sequencing used CD4+ or CD8+ T cells sorted from blood, obtained in a trial of the OX40 agonist ivuxolimab. The source is an adult with an advanced solid tumor such as melanoma, head and neck, liver or kidney cancer.

The chain has TRBV4-3 and TRBJ2-7, with D possibly matching TRBD1 (5 bases). CDR1 is LGHNA and CDR2 is YSLEER in the germline V gene. Trimming stripped 1 base from V and 1 base from J, with 11 bases between. The CDR3 contains 15 residues. Here the CDR3 reads CASSQVTGGSYEQYF. Written as DNA, the CDR3 is TGCGCCAGCAGCCAAGTAACAGGCGGATCCTACGAGCAGTACTTC.

The rearrangement joins TRBV18 to TRBJ1-2; 11 bases are a match to TRBD1. The junction had 12 bases not matched to a gene; V was cut back by 4 bases and J by 5 bases. The CDR3 is 17 residues long. Germline assignment: CDR1 KGHSH and CDR2 LQKENI. CDR3 coding DNA: TGTGCCAGCTCACGACCCGGGACAGGGGGTTCAAGTTATGGCTACACCTTC. Translated: CASSRPGTGGSSYGYTF.

This chain connects TRBV4-2 to TRBJ2-7; 8 bases match TRBD2. From germline, CDR1 is LGHNA and CDR2 YNFKEQ. The CDR3 length is 19 residues. J lost 1 base, V lost 0 bases, and 14 bases had no gene match. CDR3 sequence reads: CASSQDALGRTSYSYEQYF. CDR3 DNA sequence: TGTGCCAGCAGCCAAGACGCTCTTGGTCGGACTAGCTATTCCTACGAGCAGTACTTC.

V usage is TRBV10-3 and J usage is TRBJ2-7; D gene unclear. V lost 5 bases and J 0 bases, leaving 8 bases between the germline ends. The CDR3 runs 13 residues. CDR1 is ENHRY, CDR2 SYGVKD, per germline. For the CDR3, the DNA is TGTGCCATCAGTCATAGGGCCTCCTACGAGCAGTACTTC. The encoded protein is CAISHRASYEQYF.

The rearrangement links TRBV6-5 to TRBJ1-4; 11 nucleotides agree with TRBD1. Germline V gene data show CDR1 as MNHEY and CDR2 as SVGAGI. Trimming took 7 bases from V and 7 from J; bases not matched to a gene: 5. The length of the CDR3 is 14 residues. The CDR3 sequence is CASKGGTGGEKLFF. The CDR3 DNA reads as TGTGCCAGCAAAGGGGGGACAGGGGGTGAAAAACTGTTTTTT.